Below, one T cell receptor beta chain is given with its context. This entry belongs to a study of T cell responses to AZD1222 COVID-19 vaccine. Sequencing was performed with immunoSEQ multiplex PCR; in TCRdb, only in-frame clones are kept and a portion is missing. The table includes approximately 68,000 clones, approximately 88% detected once. The source was peripheral blood, collected on day 0 of AZD1222 vaccination. This receptor was identified in an adult in good health.

CDR3 amino acids: CASSLSATSGQYEQYF. The CDR3 bases are TGTGCCAGCAGTTTATCCGCGACTAGCGGGCAATACGAGCAGTACTTC. The chain links TRBV27 to TRBJ2-7, with 10 bases lining up with TRBD2. After removal of 0 bases from V and 4 bases from J, the junction contained 6 bases not matched to a gene. The CDR3 runs to 16 residues. CDR1 is MNHEY, CDR2 SMNVEV, per germline (reference sequence).